The source of this TCR beta chain is a study of cytomegalovirus exposure and HLA in healthy donors. Primers: 60 Vbeta forward and 13 Jbeta reverse. Data came from immunoSEQ multiplex PCR; TCRdb stores just in-frame clones and leaves some out. The profile shows 160,000 or so clones, around 83% of them singletons. Trimming cost V 3 bases and J 3 bases, with 6 bases left between them. Germline-derived CDR1 and CDR2 are GTSNPN and SVGIG (reference sequence). This CDR3 is 12 amino acids long. Sequenced input: PBMCs. The source is a man aged 50 to 59 in good health and CMV-seropositive. This sequence joins TRBV30 and TRBJ1-3, with D unclear. Written as DNA, the CDR3 is TGTGCCTGGAGCGCAGGTGGAAACACCATATATTTT. This codes for CAWSAGGNTIYF.